This passage covers 20 T cell receptor beta chains from one sample sequenced in a study of blood T cell repertoires in COVID-19. Assay used: immunoSEQ multiplex PCR; TCRdb lists only in-frame clones, some missing. The top ten clones hold approximately 1.4% of a sample with around 120,000 clones, more than 75% of them seen once. The sample was peripheral blood. The source is a human donor in a cohort sampled during active COVID-19.

The gene calls are TRBV12-5 and TRBJ1-2; D gene unclear. The CDR3 loop spans 13 amino acids. The V end lost 1 base, the J end lost 4 bases, and 7 bases lay between the germline ends. CDR1 LGHNT and CDR2 FRNRAP come from the germline V gene. Here the CDR3 reads CASGLDTFYGYTF. CDR3 coding DNA: TGTGCTAGTGGTTTGGACACCTTCTATGGCTACACCTTC.

This chain uses TRBV2 with TRBJ2-1; D remains ambiguous. The CDR3 extends over 13 amino acids. The germline gives CDR1 SNHLY, CDR2 FYNNEI. The V end lost 1 base, the J end lost 7 bases, and 8 bases lay between the germline ends. The CDR3 nucleotides read TGTGCCAGCAGTGAAGTTTCAGCGAATGAGCAGTTCTTC. Its translation: CASSEVSANEQFF. Full variable domain (missing parts from reference TRBV2 and TRBJ2-1): EPEVTQTPSHQVTQMGQEVILRCVPISNHLYFYWYRQILGQKVEFLVSFYNNEISEKSEIFDDQFSVERPDGSNFTLKIRSTKLEDSAMYFCASSEVSANEQFFGPGTRLTVL.

CDR3 DNA sequence: TGTGCCAGCTCACCACCGAGTTTCACAGATACGCAGTATTTT. This translates into CASSPPSFTDTQYF. V usage is TRBV18 and J usage is TRBJ2-3; no clear D. Trimming took 0 bases from V and 2 from J, leaving 6 bases between them. From germline, CDR1 is KGHSH and CDR2 LQKENI. This CDR3 has 14 amino acids.

The chain is built from TRBV19 and TRBJ1-2; maybe TRBD1 (5 bases). Germline-derived CDR1 and CDR2 are LNHDA and SQIVND (reference sequence). The CDR3 is 13 amino acids. Trimming left V 7 bases short and J 8 bases short, with 17 bases between. CDR3 DNA: TGTGCCAGTACCCCACAAGGGAGGGGCGGCTACACCTTC. Translating it yields CASTPQGRGGYTF. Full variable domain (missing parts from reference TRBV19 and TRBJ1-2): DGGITQSPKYLFRKEGQNVTLSCEQNLNHDAMYWYRQDPGQGLRLIYYSQIVNDFQKGDIAEGYSVSREKKESFPLTVTSAQKNPTAFYLCASTPQGRGGYTFGSGTRLTVV.

This clone was seen more than once but under ten times. The genes are TRBV2 and TRBJ2-1; 10 bases match TRBD2. J lost 9 bases, V lost 6 bases, and 14 bases had no gene match. The CDR3 is 16 residues long. Germline V gene lookup returns CDR1 SNHLY and CDR2 FYNNEI. As DNA, the CDR3 is TGTGCCAGCAGCTACACAATAGCGGGGGGTTTTGCTGAGCAGTTCTTC. Its translation is CASSYTIAGGFAEQFF. Looking up the rest from reference TRBV2 and TRBJ2-1 gives the full variable domain: EPEVTQTPSHQVTQMGQEVILRCVPISNHLYFYWYRQILGQKVEFLVSFYNNEISEKSEIFDDQFSVERPDGSNFTLKIRSTKLEDSAMYFCASSYTIAGGFAEQFFGPGTRLTVL.

J is TRBJ2-1 and V is TRBV11-3; TRBD1 might be the D (6 bases). Trimming left V 3 bases short and J 5 bases short, with 8 bases between. CDR1 is SGHNT and CDR2 is YENEEA in the germline V gene. The CDR3 covers 13 residues. The CDR3 region has the DNA TGTGCCAGCAGCTTGAACAGGGACAATGAGCAGTTCTTC. Translated: CASSLNRDNEQFF.

This clone has a single count. The CDR3 DNA reads TGTGCCAGCAGCTTAGGTGGGACAGGGGGGTATGGCTACACCTTC. Translation gives CASSLGGTGGYGYTF. The chain employs TRBV7-2 and TRBJ1-2; 11 bases fit TRBD1. The CDR3 loop spans 15 amino acids. Trimming removed 1 base from V and 5 bases from J; junction bases left unmatched: 3. Germline CDR1 is SGHTA and CDR2 is FQGNSA. The variable domain in full, completed from reference TRBV7-2 and TRBJ1-2, reads GAGVSQSPSNKVTEKGKDVELRCDPISGHTALYWYRQSLGQGLEFLIYFQGNSAPDKSGLPSDRFSAERTGGSVSTLTIQRTQQEDSAVYLCASSLGGTGGYGYTFGSGTRLTVV.

The chain couples TRBV18 to TRBJ2-7; TRBD1 aligns across 7 bases. The CDR3 is 14 residues long. The germline CDR1 and CDR2 sequences are KGHSH and LQKENI. Trimming cost V 6 bases and J 3 bases; bases outside gene matches: 8. The CDR3 loop reads CASSPGQPIYEQYF. The CDR3 DNA sequence: TGTGCCAGCTCTCCGGGACAGCCGATCTACGAGCAGTACTTC.

V usage is TRBV19 and J usage is TRBJ1-2, with D unresolved. This CDR3 has 15 residues. The germline V and J ends were trimmed by 7 bases and 6 bases, with 21 bases remaining between them. Germline assignment: CDR1 LNHDA and CDR2 SQIVND (reference sequence). CDR3 residues: CASTGLLRYGDGYTF. The DNA for the CDR3 is TGTGCCAGTACCGGACTTCTCAGGTATGGAGATGGCTACACCTTC.

The chain is built from TRBV6-5 and TRBJ1-4; D remains unclear. The CDR3 consists of 15 residues. The V gene lost 6 bases and the J gene lost 0 bases, with 11 bases spanning the gap. CDR1 is MNHEY, CDR2 SVGAGI, per germline. Here the CDR3 reads CASSATVPTNEKLFF. CDR3 bases: TGTGCCAGCAGCGCCACAGTCCCAACTAATGAAAAACTGTTTTTT.

The V gene is TRBV7-9, the J gene TRBJ1-2; the D gene is possibly TRBD1 (6 bases). Germline V CDR1 and CDR2: SEHNR, FQNEAQ (reference sequence). This CDR3 comprises 13 residues. Trimming stripped 1 base from V and 6 bases from J, with 9 bases between. CDR3 loop: CASSLVGHNGYTF. The CDR3 nucleotides read TGTGCCAGCAGCTTAGTGGGACACAATGGCTACACCTTC.

The chain recombines TRBV10-1 with TRBJ2-1; maybe TRBD1 (6 bases). CDR3 size: 15 residues. The germline V gene encodes CDR1 WNHNN and CDR2 SYGVQD (reference sequence). V shed 3 bases and J shed 8 bases, with 17 bases lying between them. CDR3 nucleotide sequence: TGCGCCAGCAGTGAAAGGGACATTCTAAGGGATGAGCAGTTCTTC. This encodes CASSERDILRDEQFF.

As concerns this clone: In the same sample, other DNA sequences code for this CDR3. The V call is TRBV4-2, the J call TRBJ2-5, with 12 bases lining up with TRBD1. The CDR3 loop spans 16 amino acids. With V trimmed by 0 bases and J by 5 bases, 4 bases remained unmatched. Per germline, CDR1 LGHNA and CDR2 YNFKEQ. CDR3 in amino acids: CASSQDGTGGAETQYF. The CDR3 DNA follows: TGTGCCAGCAGCCAAGACGGGACAGGGGGCGCGGAGACCCAGTACTTC.

The CDR3 here is CASSLRKLGVTGELFF. The DNA of the CDR3 is TGTGCCAGCAGCTTGAGAAAATTAGGGGTCACCGGGGAGCTGTTTTTT. This chain connects TRBV5-6 to TRBJ2-2; maybe TRBD1 (5 bases). The CDR3 length is 16 residues. CDR1 is SGHDT, CDR2 YYEEEE, per germline. Trimming cost V 1 base and J 4 bases, with 14 bases left between them.

This clone appeared a few times. The V gene is TRBV27, the J gene TRBJ1-5; TRBD1 aligns across 7 bases. V trimming: 3 bases; J trimming: 4 bases; junction bases outside the gene matches: 3. The CDR3 has 14 amino acids. CDR1 and CDR2 (germline): MNHEY, SMNVEV (reference sequence). CDR3 sequence: CASSLRTGNQPQHF. The CDR3, as DNA: TGTGCCAGCAGTTTGCGGACAGGTAATCAGCCCCAGCATTTT.

The genes are TRBV2 and TRBJ2-4; D is uncertain. Germline V CDR1 and CDR2: SNHLY, FYNNEI. Trimming took 3 bases from V and 3 from J, leaving 6 bases between them. The CDR3 contains 13 residues. The CDR3 reads CASSDELKNIQYF. The DNA of the CDR3 is TGTGCCAGCAGTGACGAGCTCAAAAACATTCAGTACTTC.

The chain has TRBV4-1 and TRBJ2-5; D not certain. Per germline, CDR1 MGHRA and CDR2 YSYEKL. V was cut by 0 bases and J by 0 bases, with 8 bases left in between. The CDR3 is made up of 15 amino acids. CDR3 nucleotides: TGCGCCAGCAGCCAAGATGGGCAGTACCAAGAGACCCAGTACTTC. The encoded protein is CASSQDGQYQETQYF.

The rearrangement links TRBV6-5 to TRBJ2-7, with TRBD1 as a possible D gene (5 bases). Looked up from germline, CDR1 is MNHEY and CDR2 is SVGAGI. The V end lost 0 bases, the J end lost 5 bases, and 11 bases lay between the germline ends. The CDR3 is made up of 14 amino acids. The CDR3 region is CASSYSGQGNEQYF. Here the CDR3 DNA reads TGTGCCAGCAGTTACTCGGGGCAGGGTAACGAGCAGTACTTC.

This clone was counted between two and nine times. V usage is TRBV5-8 and J usage is TRBJ1-3, with unresolved D. This CDR3 spans 16 amino acids. Trimming cost V 2 bases and J 0 bases, with 12 bases left between them. The germline V gene has CDR1 SGHTS and CDR2 YDEGEE. CDR3 DNA sequence: TGTGCCAGCAGCTTCTCTGGCAGATACTCTGGAAACACCATATATTTT. Translating it yields CASSFSGRYSGNTIYF.

The chain is built from TRBV2 and TRBJ1-2; D is ambiguous. The CDR3 length is 13 residues. The V gene lost 4 bases and the J gene lost 8 bases, with 14 bases spanning the gap. Looked up from germline, CDR1 is SNHLY and CDR2 is FYNNEI. The CDR3 protein is CASSGVISGGYTF. The CDR3, as DNA: TGTGCCAGCAGTGGGGTAATTTCGGGGGGCTACACCTTC.